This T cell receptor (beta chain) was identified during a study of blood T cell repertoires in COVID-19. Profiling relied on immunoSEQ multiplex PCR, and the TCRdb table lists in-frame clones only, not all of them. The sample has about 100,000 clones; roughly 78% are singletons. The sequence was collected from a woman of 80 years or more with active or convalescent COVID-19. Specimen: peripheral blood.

CDR3 sequence: CASSLAGTTETQYF. The DNA for the CDR3 is TGTGCCAGCAGCTTGGCCGGGACTACTGAGACCCAGTACTTC. This chain connects TRBV5-4 to TRBJ2-5; TRBD2 agrees at 7 bases. This CDR3 is 14 amino acids long. With V trimmed by 0 bases and J by 5 bases, 4 bases remained unmatched. Germline lookup yields CDR1 SGHNT and CDR2 YYREEE (reference sequence).